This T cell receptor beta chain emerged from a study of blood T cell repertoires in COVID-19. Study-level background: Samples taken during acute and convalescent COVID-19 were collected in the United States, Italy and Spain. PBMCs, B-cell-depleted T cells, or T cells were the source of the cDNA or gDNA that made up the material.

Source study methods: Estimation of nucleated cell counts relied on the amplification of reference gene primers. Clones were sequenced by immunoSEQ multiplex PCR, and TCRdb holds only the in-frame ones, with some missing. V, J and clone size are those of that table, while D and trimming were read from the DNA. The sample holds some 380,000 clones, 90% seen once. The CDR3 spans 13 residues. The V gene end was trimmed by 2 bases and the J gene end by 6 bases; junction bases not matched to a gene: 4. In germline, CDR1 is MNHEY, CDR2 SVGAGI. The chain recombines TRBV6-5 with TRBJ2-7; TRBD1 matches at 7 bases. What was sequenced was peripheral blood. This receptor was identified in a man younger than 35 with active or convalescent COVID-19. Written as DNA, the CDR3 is TGTGCCAGCAGTTACGGGACAGATCTCGAGCAGTACTTC. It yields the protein CASSYGTDLEQYF.